The TCR beta chain under discussion was sequenced for a study of T cells in Graves' hyperthyroidism and ophthalmopathy. Only one count was recorded for this clonotype. Authors of the study amplified TCR beta CDR3 regions from RNA transcripts. During a first-round RT-PCR of the TCR CDR3, the HTBI primer set was used. One entry per CDR3 protein results from TCRdb running MiXCR on the multiplex PCR reads. Found here are around 700,000 distinct CDR3 sequences, around 19% of them singletons; the top ten hold approximately 15%. This receptor was obtained from a woman between 50 and 59 years old with Graves' hyperthyroidism that later progressed to Graves' ophthalmopathy. Sequencing was carried out using blood.

CDR3 loop: CASRDPGLTNEKLFF. For the CDR3, the DNA is TGTGCCAGTAGGGATCCGGGACTGACTAATGAAAAACTGTTTTTT. V is TRBV19 and J is TRBJ1-4; D possibly corresponds to TRBD1 (5 bases). The ends were cut back, 6 bases at V and 2 bases at J, with 13 bases in the middle. The CDR3 covers 15 residues. Germline assignment: CDR1 LNHDA and CDR2 SQIVND (reference sequence).